A selection of T cell receptor beta chains follows, all from one sample in a study of cytomegalovirus exposure and HLA in healthy donors. Data came from immunoSEQ multiplex PCR; TCRdb stores just in-frame clones and leaves some out. Of some 140,000 clones listed, over 70% are singletons. The source material was PBMCs. The receptors come from a woman younger than 30 in good health and CMV-seronegative. Both conserved end residues are part of each CDR3. Each record gives: V gene, clone size, J gene, D gene, CDR3 DNA, CDR3 protein. A D gene is named only where the DNA matches it firmly. Clone size is given for some rows only: seen once, a few or many times, or a class if the clone is expanded.

TRBV27	NA	TRBJ2-1	TRBD1	TGTGCCAGCAGTTTATCGACAGGGGGTGAGCAGTTCTTC	CASSLSTGGEQFF
TRBV5-1	NA	TRBJ1-1	TRBD1	TGCGCCAGCAGCTTGGTGACAGGGACGAACACTGAAGCTTTCTTT	CASSLVTGTNTEAFF
TRBV4-1	NA	TRBJ2-5	TRBD2	TGCGCCAGCAGCCAGTGGCCGGGAGGGAGGGCCCGAGAGACCCAGTACTTC	CASSQWPGGRARETQYF
TRBV7-2	NA	TRBJ1-5	NA	TGTGCCAGCAGCTTAGAATTGGCCAGGGTGGATCAGCCCCAGCATTTT	CASSLELARVDQPQHF
TRBV30	once	TRBJ2-5	NA	TGTGCCCGGCGGGCAGCCCAGACCCAGTACTTC	CARRAAQTQYF
TRBV19	NA	TRBJ1-1	NA	TGTGCCAGTAGTGTAACAGTGGGCACTGAAGCTTTCTTT	CASSVTVGTEAFF
TRBV19	few	TRBJ2-5	NA	TGTGCCAGCTCATCTACCCCGTCAGGCGCGAAAGAGACCCAGTACTTC	CASSSTPSGAKETQYF
TRBV28	NA	TRBJ1-2	NA	TGTGCCAGCAGTTTAGAGGAGACAGCAGCTGGCTACACCTTC	CASSLEETAAGYTF
TRBV7-9	NA	TRBJ2-1	NA	TGTGCCAGCAGCGATCAAAGCGGGACACCCTACAATGAGCAGTTCTTC	CASSDQSGTPYNEQFF
TRBV5-1	NA	TRBJ2-7	NA	TGCGCCAGCAGCTTCCGGCAGGGCTCCTACGAGCAGTACTTC	CASSFRQGSYEQYF
TRBV15	NA	TRBJ2-7	TRBD2	TGTGCCACCAGCAAAGAGGGAGGGACCTACGAGCAGTACTTC	CATSKEGGTYEQYF
TRBV6-5	NA	TRBJ2-1	TRBD2	TGTGCCAGCAGACCACTAGCGGGAGACTATGAGCAGTTCTTC	CASRPLAGDYEQFF
TRBV4-1	NA	TRBJ1-1	NA	TGCGCCAGCAGCCAAGTGGGGGGGGCGGAAGCTTTCTTT	CASSQVGGAEAFF
TRBV7-6	NA	TRBJ1-3	NA	TGTGCCAGCAGCTTCTCAGGGGTAGCAGGAAACACCATATATTTT	CASSFSGVAGNTIYF
TRBV19	NA	TRBJ2-2	NA	TGTGCCAGTAGTCCTAGCTTATCCGGGGAGCTGTTTTTT	CASSPSLSGELFF